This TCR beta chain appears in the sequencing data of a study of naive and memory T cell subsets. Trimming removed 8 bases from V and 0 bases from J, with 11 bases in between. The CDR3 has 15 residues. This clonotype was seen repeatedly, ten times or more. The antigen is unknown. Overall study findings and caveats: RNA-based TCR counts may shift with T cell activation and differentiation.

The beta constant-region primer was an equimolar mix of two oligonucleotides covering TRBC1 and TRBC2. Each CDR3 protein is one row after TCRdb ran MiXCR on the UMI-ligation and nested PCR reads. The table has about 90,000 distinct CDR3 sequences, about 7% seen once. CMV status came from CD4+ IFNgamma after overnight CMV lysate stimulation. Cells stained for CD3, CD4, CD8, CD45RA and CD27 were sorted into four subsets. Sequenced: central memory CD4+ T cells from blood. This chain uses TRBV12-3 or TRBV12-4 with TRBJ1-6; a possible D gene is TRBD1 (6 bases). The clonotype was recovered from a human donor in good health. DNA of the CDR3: TGTGCCAGCCGACAGGCCAGCTCCTATAATTCACCCCTCCACTTT. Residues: CASRQASSYNSPLHF.